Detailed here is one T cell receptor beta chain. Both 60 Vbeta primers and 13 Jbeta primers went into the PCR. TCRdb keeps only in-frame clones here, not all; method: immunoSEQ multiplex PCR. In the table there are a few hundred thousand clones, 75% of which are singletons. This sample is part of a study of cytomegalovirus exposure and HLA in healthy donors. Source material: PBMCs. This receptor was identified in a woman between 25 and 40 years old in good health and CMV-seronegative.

In DNA form, the CDR3 reads TGTGCCAGCACCAGCGGGGGAATACAAGAGACCCAGTACTTC. As protein: CASTSGGIQETQYF. The chain employs TRBV9 and TRBJ2-5; 8 positions agree with TRBD2. Germline V gene data show CDR1 as SGDLS and CDR2 as YYNGEE. The CDR3 totals 14 residues. Trimming took 6 bases from V and 2 from J; bases not matched to a gene: 6.